The clone carrying this T cell receptor beta chain has a handful of counts. The sample comes from a study of response to subunit inactivated influenza vaccine. A single record per CDR3 protein comes from TCRdb applying MiXCR to the RT-PCR reads. Seen here are about 160,000 distinct CDR3 sequences, roughly a tenth observed once, and the top ten hold roughly 12%. The CDR3 sequence is 16 residues long. V lost 4 bases to trimming and J lost 7 bases; unmatched junction nucleotides: 11. Germline V gene data show CDR1 as MNHEY and CDR2 as SMNVEV (reference sequence). The sample consisted of non-naive T cells sorted from PBMCs, taken roughly 45 days after vaccination. This chain links TRBV27 with TRBJ2-5; 11 bases are a match to TRBD2. The origin of this receptor is a man between 50 and 59 years old who received an inactivated influenza vaccine. CDR3 residues: CASSSPGLAGRGTQYF. DNA of the CDR3: TGTGCCAGCAGTTCCCCCGGACTAGCGGGCCGCGGGACCCAGTACTTC.